The 10 T cell receptor beta chains given below trace back to one sample, sequenced in a study of shared clonotypes between healthy human individuals. Only in-frame clones appear in the TCRdb table, and some are missing; sequencing was by immunoSEQ multiplex PCR. The repertoire consists of roughly 1 million clones, with about 80% occurring once and the leading ten covering about 1.5%. Sequencing input: memory CD4+ T cells sorted from blood. Subset defined: CD45RA-negative fraction. Every receptor here comes from a man aged 18 to 29 in good health.

The chain combines TRBV7-9 with TRBJ2-5, with D tentatively TRBD1 or TRBD2 (5 bases each). The CDR3 runs 17 residues. V gave up 1 base and J gave up 1 base, with 16 bases separating them. The germline V gene has CDR1 SEHNR and CDR2 FQNEAQ (reference sequence). Here the CDR3 reads CASSLEGRQGPQETQYF. CDR3 nucleotide sequence: TGTGCCAGCAGCTTAGAGGGTCGTCAGGGACCCCAAGAGACCCAGTACTTC.

V usage is TRBV7-9 and J usage is TRBJ2-3; 13 bases fit TRBD2. Germline lookup yields CDR1 SEHNR and CDR2 FQNEAQ (reference sequence). The CDR3 has 16 residues. V lost 5 bases to trimming and J lost 5 bases; unmatched junction nucleotides: 7. CDR3 sequence (DNA): TGTGCCAGCAGCCCGCCGGGACTAGCGGGACGAGATACGCAGTATTTT. Encoded protein: CASSPPGLAGRDTQYF.

The chain links TRBV11-2 to TRBJ1-1, with a possible D match to TRBD1 (5 bases). There are 13 residues in the CDR3. CDR1 is SGHAT and CDR2 is FQNNGV in the germline V gene. The germline V and J ends were trimmed by 6 bases and 4 bases, with 12 bases remaining between them. This CDR3 is CASRGPSSTEAFF. DNA of the CDR3: TGTGCCAGCAGGGGACCGAGTAGCACTGAAGCTTTCTTT.

V usage is TRBV19 and J usage is TRBJ2-3; no reliable D call. The length of the CDR3 is 12 residues. Trimming removed 6 bases at V and 7 bases at J, with 11 bases between. Germline lookup yields CDR1 LNHDA and CDR2 SQIVND (reference sequence). In DNA, the CDR3 is TGTGCCAGTAGCCCTAATGGGCATACGCAGTATTTT. This gives the protein CASSPNGHTQYF.

This chain connects TRBV10-3 to TRBJ2-7, with 7 positions matching TRBD2. The CDR3 has 13 residues. The germline V gene encodes CDR1 ENHRY and CDR2 SYGVKD. J gave up 3 bases and V 11 bases, and 10 bases lay outside the gene matches. The CDR3 nucleotides read TGTGCCGGCCGAACTAGCGTGGTCTACGAGCAGTACTTC. Encoded protein: CAGRTSVVYEQYF.

J is TRBJ1-1 and V is TRBV5-1; D is perhaps TRBD1 (5 bases). There are 15 residues in the CDR3. Germline V gene data show CDR1 as SGHRS and CDR2 as YFSETQ. The V end was cut by 1 base, the J end by 7 bases, with 17 bases between. This chain's CDR3 is CASSLLSTADHEAFF. Written as DNA, the CDR3 is TGCGCCAGCAGCTTGTTATCGACAGCGGATCATGAAGCTTTCTTT. The full variable domain, with the rest looked up from reference TRBV5-1 and TRBJ1-1, is KAGVTQTPRYLIKTRGQQVTLSCSPISGHRSVSWYQQTPGQGLQFLFEYFSETQRNKGNFPGRFSGRQFSNSRSEMNVSTLELGDSALYLCASSLLSTADHEAFFGQGTRLTVV.

J is TRBJ2-3 and V is TRBV5-4, with no clear D. The ends were cut back, 4 bases at V and 1 base at J, with 10 bases in the middle. The CDR3 is 14 residues long. The V gene's germline CDR1 is SGHNT and CDR2 YYREEE (reference sequence). The CDR3 region has the DNA TGTGCCAGCAGCCCGCCTCTCGGCACAGATACGCAGTATTTT. Its translation: CASSPPLGTDTQYF.

The table lists this clone with a few counts. CDR3 sequence: CARLQVSGANVLTF. CDR3 DNA sequence: TGTGCCCGCCTCCAGGTCTCTGGGGCCAACGTCCTGACTTTC. The chain has TRBV30 and TRBJ2-6; D uncertain. CDR1 is GTSNPN and CDR2 is SVGIG in the germline V gene (reference sequence). The V and J ends lost 8 bases and 0 bases respectively, with 11 bases between them. This CDR3 is 14 amino acids long.

V is TRBV18 and J is TRBJ2-5; D not certain. Trimming pared 3 bases from V and 7 bases from J, leaving 9 bases between. This CDR3 is 12 amino acids long. The V gene's germline CDR1 is KGHSH and CDR2 LQKENI. The CDR3 DNA is TGTGCCAGCTCACCTCGAAAAGGGACCCAGTACTTC. Protein product: CASSPRKGTQYF.

V usage is TRBV5-1 and J usage is TRBJ2-5, with 11 nucleotides matching TRBD2. With 4 bases clipped from V and 0 bases from J, the junction kept 2 bases outside the gene matches. Per the germline V gene, CDR1 is SGHRS and CDR2 is YFSETQ. This CDR3 has 15 amino acids. The CDR3 coding sequence is TGCGCCAGCAGCCGGACTAGCGGGTACCAAGAGACCCAGTACTTC. This translates into CASSRTSGYQETQYF.